A selection of T cell receptor beta chains follows, all from one sample in a study of T cell repertoires in cytomegalovirus infection. In TCRdb, the reads were re-called with MiXCR into one record per CDR3 protein. The sample holds fewer than 900,000 distinct CDR3 sequences, 25% to 35% seen once. These receptors are not linked to any known antigen. The sample was cultured CD8+ T cells from PBMCs, taken from culture after CMV antigen stimulation. The receptors shown here come from a human donor in good health (CMV status not recorded). Some clones in this sample may be carry-over from other donors' samples. CDR3s include the opening cysteine and the closing phenylalanine or tryptophan. D genes are given only for firm matches. A row's size may be missing; if present it is once, few, many or a size class.

v_call	clone_size	d_call	j_call	cdr3_aa	cdr3_nt
TRBV24-1	.	.	TRBJ1-1	CATSDPSTDRNTEAFF	TGTGCCACCAGTGATCCCAGCACGGATCGGAACACTGAAGCTTTCTTT
TRBV6-7	.	.	TRBJ2-7	CASSPPAPGAQYEQYF	TGTGCCAGCAGCCCTCCTGCGCCCGGGGCCCAGTACGAGCAGTACTTC
TRBV19	few	TRBD2	TRBJ2-1	CASSTSGGALNEQFF	TGTGCCAGTAGTACGAGCGGGGGGGCTCTCAATGAGCAGTTCTTC
TRBV14	few	.	TRBJ2-5	CASSQVLAMRETQYF	TGTGCCAGCAGCCAAGTTCTAGCTATGCGGGAGACCCAGTACTTC
TRBV6-6	.	.	TRBJ2-2	CASIQGQHNTGELFF	TGTGCCAGCATCCAGGGGCAGCACAACACCGGGGAGCTGTTTTTT
TRBV20-1	.	.	TRBJ2-7	CSALGQYAYEQYF	TGCAGTGCACTAGGCCAATACGCCTACGAGCAGTACTTC
TRBV7-8	many	TRBD1	TRBJ2-1	CASSLVGTGTRNEQFF	TGTGCCAGCAGCCTAGTGGGGACAGGGACAAGGAATGAGCAGTTCTTC
TRBV4-1	few	.	TRBJ2-2	CASSQEGGGELFF	TGCGCCAGCAGCCAAGAGGGCGGCGGGGAGCTGTTTTTT
TRBV6-5	few	.	TRBJ2-2	CASSGTTNTGELFF	TGTGCCAGCAGCGGGACAACGAACACCGGGGAGCTGTTTTTT
TRBV6-5	.	.	TRBJ2-7	CASGFSYEQYF	TGTGCCAGCGGCTTCTCATACGAGCAGTACTTC
TRBV5-6	.	TRBD1	TRBJ2-5	CASSSPQGRVGETQYF	TGTGCCAGCAGCTCCCCACAGGGGCGTGTAGGAGAGACCCAGTACTTC
TRBV12-3/TRBV12-4	.	.	TRBJ1-2	CASSFLVVGSADGYTF	TGTGCCAGCAGTTTTTTGGTTGTAGGGTCGGCGGACGGCTACACCTTC
TRBV27	.	.	TRBJ1-5	CASSTLGGSNQPQHF	TGTGCCAGCAGTACCCTCGGGGGGAGCAATCAGCCCCAGCATTTT
TRBV11-2	.	.	TRBJ2-2	CASSTRTDTGELFF	TGTGCCAGCAGCACCCGGACTGACACCGGGGAGCTGTTTTTT
TRBV6-2/TRBV6-3	few	.	TRBJ2-3	CASSYWSRDTQYF	TGTGCCAGCAGTTACTGGAGCCGCGATACGCAGTATTTT
TRBV28	.	TRBD2	TRBJ2-1	CASQAGGFNEQFF	TGTGCCAGCCAAGCGGGGGGGTTCAATGAGCAGTTCTTC
TRBV12-5	.	.	TRBJ2-5	CASGSRDLGVETQYF	TGTGCTAGTGGTTCGAGGGACCTAGGGGTGGAGACCCAGTACTTC
TRBV6-5	.	.	TRBJ2-1	CASSYLLGGGNEQFF	TGTGCCAGCAGTTACCTACTAGGGGGGGGCAATGAGCAGTTCTTC
TRBV19	.	.	TRBJ2-7	CASSMGSSYEQYF	TGTGCCAGTAGTATGGGCAGCTCCTACGAGCAGTACTTC
TRBV7-9	few	TRBD2	TRBJ2-7	CASRSGGAGGQYEQYF	TGTGCCAGCAGATCCGGTGGGGCGGGGGGCCAATACGAGCAGTACTTC
TRBV9	few	.	TRBJ2-7	CASSSSNPGAGVSYEQYF	TGTGCCAGCAGCTCCTCTAACCCCGGGGCAGGTGTCTCCTACGAGCAGTACTTC
TRBV7-6	few	.	TRBJ2-3	CASSPIVGGTDTQYF	TGTGCCAGCAGCCCTATTGTGGGAGGCACAGATACGCAGTATTTT
TRBV12-3/TRBV12-4	few	TRBD1	TRBJ1-2	CASSTPTGVGYTF	TGTGCCAGCAGTACCCCGACAGGGGTAGGCTACACCTTC
TRBV11-2	.	.	TRBJ2-2	CASTPASTGELFF	TGTGCCAGCACCCCTGCTTCCACCGGGGAGCTGTTTTTT
TRBV19	many	.	TRBJ2-2	CASSIGAGTGELFF	TGTGCCAGTAGTATAGGGGCAGGCACCGGGGAGCTGTTTTTT
TRBV6-6	few	TRBD1	TRBJ2-3	CASTRRGQITDTQYF	TGTGCCAGCACCCGCCGGGGACAGATCACAGATACGCAGTATTTT
TRBV12-3/TRBV12-4	few	TRBD1	TRBJ1-4	CASSLVLFSGGNEKLFF	TGTGCCAGCAGTTTGGTCCTTTTCTCAGGGGGGAATGAAAAACTGTTTTTT
TRBV5-1	few	TRBD2	TRBJ2-1	CASTQLAGGPYNEQFF	TGCGCCAGCACCCAGCTAGCGGGGGGCCCTTACAATGAGCAGTTCTTC
TRBV10-3	.	TRBD1	TRBJ1-5	CATSGQGNQPQHF	TGTGCCACCTCTGGACAGGGCAATCAGCCCCAGCATTTT
TRBV7-9	few	.	TRBJ1-2	CASSLARAAGDGYTF	TGTGCCAGCAGCTTAGCGCGGGCGGCGGGGGACGGCTACACCTTC
TRBV4-1	.	.	TRBJ1-1	CASSQDGRGHAEAFF	TGCGCCAGCAGCCAAGACGGACGGGGGCACGCTGAAGCTTTCTTT
TRBV24-1	few	.	TRBJ2-2	CATSDLVDYTGELFF	TGTGCCACCAGTGATTTGGTGGATTACACCGGGGAGCTGTTTTTT
TRBV6-1	many	.	TRBJ1-5	CASSEPGISNQPQHF	TGTGCCAGCAGTGAACCGGGGATTAGCAATCAGCCCCAGCATTTT
TRBV27	few	.	TRBJ2-1	CASIGPNNEQFF	TGTGCCAGCATTGGACCTAACAATGAGCAGTTCTTC
TRBV24-1	.	.	TRBJ2-2	CATSDMRDTGELFF	TGTGCCACCAGTGATATGCGGGACACCGGGGAGCTGTTTTTT
TRBV4-3	few	.	TRBJ1-4	CASSQGGGVATNEKLFF	TGCGCCAGCAGCCAAGGGGGGGGCGTCGCAACTAATGAAAAACTGTTTTTT
TRBV7-2	many	TRBD2	TRBJ2-3	CASSLISGGAGTSTDTQYF	TGTGCCAGCAGCCTAATTAGCGGGGGGGCCGGTACGAGCACAGATACGCAGTATTTT
TRBV5-5	.	.	TRBJ1-3	CASSLADTIYF	TGTGCCAGCAGCTTGGCGGACACCATATATTTT
TRBV3-1	.	TRBD2	TRBJ2-1	CASSQVSSSGLYNEQFF	TGTGCCAGCAGCCAAGTGAGTTCTAGCGGCCTGTACAATGAGCAGTTCTTC
TRBV14	few	.	TRBJ2-5	CASSQEALGSQYF	TGTGCCAGCAGCCAAGAAGCTCTTGGGTCCCAGTACTTC
TRBV7-2	.	TRBD1	TRBJ1-2	CASSQGGGGSTGYTF	TGTGCCAGCAGCCAGGGGGGCGGAGGAAGTACTGGCTACACCTTC
TRBV19	.	.	TRBJ1-1	CASSMQVRSEAFF	TGTGCCAGTAGTATGCAGGTACGATCTGAAGCTTTCTTT
TRBV2	.	.	TRBJ2-7	CASSGKYYEQYF	TGTGCCAGCAGTGGTAAATACTACGAGCAGTACTTC
TRBV12-3/TRBV12-4	.	TRBD2	TRBJ2-3	CATRLGLAGPDTQYF	TGTGCCACCCGTTTGGGGCTAGCGGGGCCAGATACGCAGTATTTT
TRBV7-2	few	.	TRBJ2-1	CASSPLGGVSPYLQYEQFF	TGTGCCAGCAGCCCCCTGGGGGGAGTATCCCCCTACCTACAGTATGAGCAGTTCTTC
TRBV7-8	.	.	TRBJ1-2	CASQWVAGSNYGYTF	TGTGCCAGCCAGTGGGTGGCAGGATCTAACTATGGCTACACCTTC
TRBV6-5	.	TRBD2	TRBJ2-1	CASSYAPGLAGANEQFF	TGTGCCAGCAGTTATGCCCCGGGACTAGCGGGGGCGAATGAGCAGTTCTTC
TRBV7-6	many	.	TRBJ2-2	CASSLAATGELFF	TGTGCCAGCAGCTTAGCGGCCACCGGGGAGCTGTTTTTT
TRBV5-4	.	.	TRBJ1-5	CASSPGEGDNQPQHF	TGTGCCAGCAGCCCGGGAGAGGGGGACAATCAGCCCCAGCATTTT
TRBV27	.	TRBD1	TRBJ1-2	CASTGTGANYGYTF	TGTGCCAGCACAGGGACAGGGGCTAACTATGGCTACACCTTC
TRBV7-8	.	TRBD1	TRBJ1-2	CASSLQGAPNYGYTF	TGTGCCAGCAGCTTGCAGGGGGCGCCGAACTATGGCTACACCTTC
TRBV6-5	.	.	TRBJ1-2	CASSYPGGAGGYTF	TGTGCCAGCAGTTATCCGGGGGGCGCTGGTGGCTACACCTTC
TRBV4-1	.	TRBD1	TRBJ2-2	CASSRYRDRGNTGELFF	TGCGCCAGCAGCCGCTATAGGGACAGGGGAAACACCGGGGAGCTGTTTTTT
TRBV25-1	.	.	TRBJ1-2	CASSPLYRDRVFGEGYTF	.
TRBV6-1	few	.	TRBJ2-1	CASSEKGDTRFYNEQFF	TGTGCCAGCAGTGAAAAAGGGGACACCCGTTTTTACAATGAGCAGTTCTTC
TRBV3-1	.	.	TRBJ1-5	CASSQDSSGPQHF	TGTGCCAGCAGCCAAGACAGTTCAGGGCCCCAGCATTTT
TRBV6-8	.	.	TRBJ1-1	CASSPSGLEYTEAFF	TGTGCCAGCAGCCCCTCGGGGCTTGAGTACACTGAAGCTTTCTTT
TRBV6-1	few	.	TRBJ1-1	CASSRAGWGAEAFF	TGTGCCAGCAGTCGCGCCGGGTGGGGGGCTGAAGCTTTCTTT
TRBV27	.	.	TRBJ2-1	CASSLSPPGLGNEQFF	TGTGCCAGCAGTTTATCCCCTCCGGGCCTGGGGAATGAGCAGTTCTTC
TRBV15	.	.	TRBJ2-3	CATSRGATTSSTDTQYF	TGTGCCACCAGCAGAGGGGCTACCACTTCTAGCACAGATACGCAGTATTTT